This T cell receptor (beta chain) came from a study of beta chain features in type 1 diabetes. With regard to this clone: Antigen specificity is unknown.

The CDR3 has 15 amino acids. Germline V gene data show CDR1 as MNHEY and CDR2 as SMNVEV (reference sequence). The germline V and J ends were trimmed by 5 bases and 6 bases, with 14 bases remaining between them. The authors sorted CD4+ naive, central memory, regulatory and stem cell-like memory cells via CD45RO/CCR7/CD25/CD127/CD95/CD27. Study outcomes and limitations: Patients' naive, central memory and Treg TCRB repertoires seemed closer to one another than those of healthy donors.

The isolated RNA, all of it, was reverse transcribed, so expressed TCRB transcripts were what got sequenced. This table comes from immunoSEQ multiplex PCR, and its TCRdb copy is limited to in-frame clones, with some not included. The table shows about 290,000 clones, with approximately 8% occurring only once. Sequenced: central memory CD4+ T cells from blood. This receptor was obtained from a woman younger than 35 in good health. J is TRBJ1-6 and V is TRBV27, with a possible D match to TRBD1 (5 bases). CDR3 sequence: CASSLGARVNSPLHF. CDR3 in DNA: TGTGCCAGCAGTCTAGGTGCCAGGGTTAATTCACCCCTCCACTTT.